The 8 T cell receptor beta chains below come from one sample, sequenced in a study of blood T cells in healthy people across ages. A J-beta primer mix and a sample-barcoded 5' primer were used in a second PCR of about 7 to 12 cycles. Via MiXCR, TCRdb re-called the 5' RACE reads, giving one row per CDR3 protein. Of 910,000 or so distinct CDR3 sequences in the sample, about 53% were seen once. The sample comprised blood. These receptors all stem from an older woman in good health.

The chain has TRBV30 and TRBJ1-5; D call uncertain. Trimming stripped 1 base from V and 4 bases from J, with 20 bases between. Germline V gene lookup returns CDR1 GTSNPN and CDR2 SVGIG (reference sequence). This CDR3 comprises 17 residues. CDR3 loop: CAWSAWSGQPFNQPQHF. The CDR3, as DNA: TGTGCCTGGAGTGCCTGGAGCGGGCAGCCGTTTAATCAGCCCCAGCATTTT.

The J gene is TRBJ2-1, the V gene TRBV5-5; tentatively, D is TRBD1 (6 bases). The CDR3 totals 15 residues. Germline V gene sequence: CDR1 SGHKS, CDR2 YYEKEE (reference sequence). Trimming shortened V by 6 bases and J by 0 bases, and 13 bases separated the two germline ends. CDR3 residues: CASTQGHSSYNEQFF. CDR3 bases: TGTGCCAGCACCCAGGGGCACAGCTCCTACAATGAGCAGTTCTTC.

The chain is built from TRBV5-1 and TRBJ2-7, with D uncertain. Germline V gene sequence: CDR1 SGHRS, CDR2 YFSETQ. The CDR3 extends over 13 amino acids. Trimming removed 4 bases from V and 2 bases from J, with 10 bases in between. The CDR3 spells CASSANGPYEQYF. The CDR3 DNA reads as TGCGCCAGCAGCGCCAATGGTCCCTACGAGCAGTACTTC. The variable domain in full, completed from reference TRBV5-1 and TRBJ2-7, reads KAGVTQTPRYLIKTRGQQVTLSCSPISGHRSVSWYQQTPGQGLQFLFEYFSETQRNKGNFPGRFSGRQFSNSRSEMNVSTLELGDSALYLCASSANGPYEQYFGPGTRLTVT.

The chain employs TRBV6-1 and TRBJ1-6; D gene unclear. The CDR3 covers 14 residues. V dropped 1 base and J dropped 7 bases, with 8 bases sitting between them. Germline assignment: CDR1 MNHNS and CDR2 SASEGT. The CDR3 here is CASSEGGSNSPLHF. For the CDR3, the DNA is TGTGCCAGCAGTGAAGGAGGGAGCAATTCACCCCTCCACTTT.

This clonotype showed up just a few times. The CDR3 region has the DNA TGTGCCATCAGTAAAGAAGGACAGGCCGCGGGGGAGACCCAGTACTTC. Its translation is CAISKEGQAAGETQYF. The chain carries TRBV10-3 and TRBJ2-5; tentatively, D is TRBD1 (7 bases). The V end lost 5 bases, the J end lost 5 bases, and 21 bases lay between the germline ends. Germline lookup yields CDR1 ENHRY and CDR2 SYGVKD. The CDR3 contains 16 residues.

The chain joins TRBV7-3 to TRBJ1-1; 7 bases agree with TRBD1. The length of the CDR3 is 13 residues. Germline V gene sequence: CDR1 SGHTA, CDR2 FQGTGA. With 5 bases clipped from V and 8 bases from J, the junction kept 8 bases outside the gene matches. CDR3 sequence: CASSPSGGKEAFF. In nucleotides, the CDR3 is TGTGCCAGCAGCCCGTCAGGGGGTAAAGAAGCTTTCTTT.

The rearrangement uses TRBV5-1 and TRBJ1-6; 7 bases align to TRBD1. The CDR3 length is 13 residues. Trimming cost V 4 bases and J 7 bases; bases outside gene matches: 2. Looked up from germline, CDR1 is SGHRS and CDR2 is YFSETQ. The CDR3 region has the DNA TGCGCCAGCAGCGGGACAGAAAATTCACCCCTCCACTTT. Amino acids: CASSGTENSPLHF.

The chain has TRBV28 and TRBJ1-4; 7 bases agree with TRBD1. In germline, CDR1 is MDHEN, CDR2 SYDVKM. This CDR3 has 16 residues. With V trimmed by 5 bases and J by 10 bases, 16 bases remained unmatched. CDR3 in amino acids: CASSTSWTGSSAKLFF. The CDR3 DNA reads as TGTGCCAGCAGTACCTCGTGGACAGGTAGCTCTGCAAAACTGTTTTTT.